The clone carrying this TCR beta chain was seen a few times. Antigen specificity is unknown. 5'RACE, which relied on constant-segment primers, yielded TCR alpha and TCR beta cDNA libraries carrying sample barcodes and UMIs. TCRdb analysed the 5' RACE reads with MiXCR anew, one entry per CDR3 protein. The repertoire has roughly 200,000 distinct CDR3 sequences, approximately 16% of them found once; the top ten carry approximately 2%. This sample was included in a study of T-cell memory formation after mild COVID-19. Study-wide results and caveats: CD4+ contracting clones lay mainly in CM and EM, CD8+ ones in EMRA. Clones contracting over day 15 to 85 were CD4/CD8 balanced, with later expanders leaning CD4+. Cross-reactive memory seemingly joined, as some responding clones were found in pre-infection memory.

Germline CDR1 SGHRS, CDR2 YFSETQ. The CDR3 has 13 amino acids. The V gene lost 4 bases and the J gene lost 8 bases, with 15 bases spanning the gap. This TCR derives from an adult woman who had mild COVID-19 (a few samples of this study predate the infection). Cell type and time point are not known. The J gene is TRBJ1-1, the V gene TRBV5-1, with D possibly matching TRBD1 (6 bases). Sequenced sample: PBMCs or a T cell subset sorted from them (not recorded which). The CDR3 coding sequence is TGCGCCAGCAGCCCAGGACAGTTAGCCGAAGCTTTCTTT. Translating gives CASSPGQLAEAFF.